This TCR beta chain was retrieved from a study of blood T cell repertoires in COVID-19. Assay used: immunoSEQ multiplex PCR; TCRdb lists only in-frame clones, some missing. This sample has approximately 260,000 clones, with about 91% found just once. There are 11 residues in the CDR3. V gave up 2 bases and J gave up 8 bases, with 6 bases separating them. The germline V gene has CDR1 MNHEY and CDR2 SVGAGI. The sample comprised PBMCs or T cells enriched from blood (not recorded which). The chain joins TRBV6-5 to TRBJ1-2; D gene unclear. The origin of this receptor is a woman aged 40-49 years with acute COVID-19. The CDR3 here is CASSYAGGYTF. DNA of the CDR3: TGTGCCAGCAGTTACGCGGGCGGCTACACCTTC.